These 30 T cell receptor beta chains share one sample of origin, sequenced in a study of cytomegalovirus exposure and HLA in healthy donors. PCR amplification relied on 60 Vbeta primers (plus 13 Jbeta primers). Libraries were prepared by immunoSEQ multiplex PCR; TCRdb keeps only in-frame clonotypes and omits some of them. The sample lists about 200,000 clones, around 80% occurring once. The sample consisted of PBMCs. Receptors originate from a girl aged 2 to 9 in good health and CMV-seronegative.

The J gene is TRBJ2-3, the V gene TRBV2; D not certain. This CDR3 is built from 11 residues. Trimming removed 1 base at V and 11 bases at J, with 7 bases between. CDR1 is SNHLY, CDR2 FYNNEI, per germline. CDR3: CASSEDGGQYF. The CDR3 coding sequence is TGTGCCAGCAGTGAAGATGGCGGGCAGTATTTT.

This clone was detected only a few times. The genes are TRBV7-9 and TRBJ2-2; possibly TRBD1 for D (6 bases). Germline V gene lookup returns CDR1 SEHNR and CDR2 FQNEAQ (reference sequence). Trimming shortened V by 7 bases and J by 7 bases, and 13 bases separated the two germline ends. CDR3 length equals 13 residues. CDR3 DNA: TGTGCCAGCAAATTACAGGGATACGGGGAGCTGTTTTTT. Translating gives CASKLQGYGELFF.

This chain links TRBV5-8 with TRBJ1-2; a possible D gene is TRBD1 (6 bases). Per the germline V gene, CDR1 is SGHTS and CDR2 is YDEGEE. The CDR3 is made up of 15 amino acids. Trimming cost V 2 bases and J 4 bases, with 15 bases left between them. The CDR3, as DNA: TGTGCCAGCAGCTTTCGGCACAGGGATTCCTATGGCTACACCTTC. It translates to CASSFRHRDSYGYTF. The whole variable domain, filled in from reference TRBV5-8 and TRBJ1-2, reads EAGVTQSPTHLIKTRGQQATLRCSPISGHTSVYWYQQALGLGLQFLLWYDEGEERNRGNFPPRFSGRQFPNYSSELNVNALELEDSALYLCASSFRHRDSYGYTFGSGTRLTVV.

This chain connects TRBV5-4 to TRBJ1-5; perhaps TRBD1 as D (6 bases). Trimming stripped 0 bases from V and 1 base from J, with 14 bases between. Germline CDR1 SGHNT, CDR2 YYREEE (reference sequence). The CDR3 contains 17 residues. The CDR3 reads CASSLGTVGASNQPQHF. The DNA of the CDR3 is TGTGCCAGCAGCTTGGGAACGGTGGGGGCGAGCAATCAGCCCCAGCATTTT.

The genes are TRBV7-8 and TRBJ2-1; possible D gene TRBD1, 6 bases. Trimming took off 3 bases at V and 1 base at J, with 16 bases between the two ends. The CDR3 totals 17 residues. CDR1 and CDR2 (germline): SGHVS, FQNEAQ. The CDR3 is CASSFSTGAPSYNEQFF. In DNA, the CDR3 is TGTGCCAGCAGCTTTTCGACAGGAGCCCCTTCCTACAATGAGCAGTTCTTC.

The chain couples TRBV7-9 to TRBJ1-2, with D tentatively TRBD1 (5 bases). The CDR3 extends over 15 amino acids. The ends were cut back, 5 bases at V and 1 base at J, with 14 bases in the middle. Germline assignment: CDR1 SEHNR and CDR2 FQNEAQ (reference sequence). The CDR3 DNA reads as TGTGCCAGCAGCGCCAGGGTTTATGGTAACTATGGCTACACCTTC. This codes for CASSARVYGNYGYTF.

This sequence joins TRBV6-1 and TRBJ1-5, with 7 bases aligning to TRBD1. The CDR3 runs 16 residues. Germline values: CDR1 MNHNS, CDR2 SASEGT. The J segment lost 7 bases and the V segment lost 2 bases, leaving 11 bases of the junction unmatched. CDR3 in DNA: TGTGCCAGCAGTGAATTAGCCGACAGGGTGTGGCAGCCCCAGCATTTT. Amino acids: CASSELADRVWQPQHF.

The chain recombines TRBV5-1 with TRBJ2-7; 7 nucleotides match TRBD2. This CDR3 region has 17 residues. V dropped 2 bases and J dropped 3; count of bases not matched to a gene: 14. Germline lookup yields CDR1 SGHRS and CDR2 YFSETQ. CDR3 sequence reads: CASSFGGGRGANYEQYF. The CDR3 bases are TGCGCCAGCAGCTTTGGGGGGGGACGGGGCGCGAACTACGAGCAGTACTTC.

V gene TRBV6-1 combines with J gene TRBJ1-5, with 7 positions matching TRBD1. V trimming: 8 bases; J trimming: 7 bases; junction bases outside the gene matches: 8. Germline V CDR1 and CDR2: MNHNS, SASEGT. CDR3 length: 13 residues. The CDR3 here is CASALTGEQPQHF. The CDR3 DNA reads as TGTGCCAGCGCTCTCACAGGGGAACAGCCCCAGCATTTT.

This rearrangement joins TRBV6-1 to TRBJ2-5; a weak D match, TRBD2 (5 bases). V was trimmed by 6 bases and J by 4 bases, leaving 12 bases between them. The CDR3 loop spans 13 amino acids. Germline CDR1 and CDR2: MNHNS and SASEGT. CDR3 protein: CASSRGWGETQYF. The CDR3 DNA sequence: TGTGCCAGCAGCCGAGGGTGGGGAGAGACCCAGTACTTC.

This clone was detected once. The chain combines TRBV5-4 with TRBJ1-4; D might be TRBD1 (5 bases). The CDR3 loop spans 14 amino acids. Germline loops: CDR1 SGHNT, CDR2 YYREEE (reference sequence). The V and J ends lost 5 bases and 6 bases respectively, with 14 bases between them. CDR3 sequence: CASRGGPADEKLFF. CDR3 bases: TGTGCCAGCAGGGGGGGTCCGGCCGATGAAAAACTGTTTTTT.

V is TRBV5-1 and J is TRBJ2-1, with 7 bases aligning to TRBD1. The V and J ends lost 8 bases and 4 bases, in that order; junction bases with no gene match: 6. This CDR3 comprises 13 residues. Germline assignment: CDR1 SGHRS and CDR2 YFSETQ. CDR3 bases: TGCGCCAGTAGACAGGGTAATTACAATGAGCAGTTCTTC. Its translation: CASRQGNYNEQFF.

The V call is TRBV7-9, the J call TRBJ1-4, with D possibly being TRBD1 (6 bases). This CDR3 comprises 15 residues. The germline V gene encodes CDR1 SEHNR and CDR2 FQNEAQ (reference sequence). Trimming cost V 4 bases and J 10 bases, with 19 bases left between them. CDR3 bases: TGTGCCAGCAGCTCGACACAGGGCCGCAAAGGAAAACTGTTTTTT. It is translated as CASSSTQGRKGKLFF.

In this sample, this clone turned up a few times. The chain has TRBV5-1 and TRBJ2-1; maybe TRBD1 (5 bases). The CDR3 extends over 18 amino acids. With 0 bases removed from V and 0 bases from J, the gap between germline ends came to 16 bases. Germline-derived CDR1 and CDR2 are SGHRS and YFSETQ. The CDR3 nucleotides read TGCGCCAGCAGCTTGGGTAGGGGCCTCGGCCCCTCCTACAATGAGCAGTTCTTC. This sequence encodes CASSLGRGLGPSYNEQFF.

This chain links TRBV18 with TRBJ2-7; tentative D call: TRBD2 (6 bases). V was trimmed by 3 bases and J by 2 bases, leaving 26 bases between them. The CDR3 loop spans 19 amino acids. In germline, CDR1 is KGHSH, CDR2 LQKENI. The CDR3 DNA reads TGTGCCAGCTCACCCTCTGACCTAGGAGGGTCATTTATCCCCTACGAGCAGTACTTC. This encodes CASSPSDLGGSFIPYEQYF.

The rearrangement uses TRBV27 and TRBJ1-5; D remains unclear. Per germline, CDR1 MNHEY and CDR2 SMNVEV (reference sequence). This CDR3 is 14 amino acids long. Trimming removed 4 bases from V and 5 bases from J, with 12 bases in between. The CDR3 nucleotides read TGTGCCAGCAGTTCCTACCGACGGGATCAGCCCCAGCATTTT. It translates to CASSSYRRDQPQHF.

Concerning this clone: The same CDR3 arises from other DNA sequences in this sample as well. This rearrangement joins TRBV9 to TRBJ2-1; 8 bases are a match to TRBD2. The CDR3 length is 15 residues. The V gene's germline CDR1 is SGDLS and CDR2 YYNGEE. The junction had 3 bases not matched to a gene; V was cut back by 0 bases and J by 4 bases. CDR3 residues: CASSVGTSGYNEQFF. In DNA form, the CDR3 reads TGTGCCAGCAGCGTAGGCACTAGCGGATACAATGAGCAGTTCTTC. Using reference TRBV9 and TRBJ2-1 for the parts outside the CDR3, the full variable domain is DSGVTQTPKHLITATGQRVTLRCSPRSGDLSVYWYQQSLDQGLQFLIQYYNGEERAKGNILERFSAQQFPDLHSELNLSSLELGDSALYFCASSVGTSGYNEQFFGPGTRLTVL.

The rearrangement joins TRBV15 to TRBJ1-1, with D perhaps TRBD1 (6 bases). V gave up 5 bases and J gave up 11 bases, with 15 bases separating them. The CDR3 runs 12 residues. Germline CDR1 reads LNHNV; CDR2 reads YYDKDF (reference sequence). The CDR3 DNA reads TGTGCCACCAGCGACCCGGACAGTTGCGCTTTCTTT. It encodes CATSDPDSCAFF.

This chain joins TRBV6-1 and TRBJ2-3; perhaps TRBD1 as D (6 bases). This CDR3 is 14 amino acids long. Germline values: CDR1 MNHNS, CDR2 SASEGT. V was shortened by 8 bases and J by 6 bases, with 18 bases between the two germline ends. CDR3 sequence: CASSDRSTWDTQYF. The CDR3 DNA sequence: TGTGCCAGCTCCGACAGGAGTACGTGGGATACGCAGTATTTT.

The chain joins TRBV5-6 to TRBJ1-1; no clear D gene. Germline CDR1 SGHDT, CDR2 YYEEEE. This CDR3 is 11 amino acids long. Trimming left V 2 bases short and J 8 bases short, with 7 bases between. This chain's CDR3 is CASSLSREAFF. The CDR3 DNA is TGTGCCAGCAGCTTAAGCAGGGAAGCTTTCTTT.

The rearrangement links TRBV4-1 to TRBJ2-5; 12 bases are a match to TRBD1. Germline assignment: CDR1 MGHRA and CDR2 YSYEKL. V lost 4 bases, J lost 1 base, and 10 bases stayed unmatched. The CDR3 is made up of 18 amino acids. Here the CDR3 DNA reads TGCGCCAGCAGCCGGGGACAGGGGGCCCGTACTATCCAAGAGACCCAGTACTTC. It encodes CASSRGQGARTIQETQYF.

This clone was observed a handful of times. The rearrangement joins TRBV7-9 to TRBJ2-7; D is perhaps TRBD2 (5 bases). The V gene's germline CDR1 is SEHNR and CDR2 FQNEAQ (reference sequence). V was trimmed by 2 bases and J by 1 base, leaving 9 bases between them. The CDR3 totals 14 residues. This CDR3 is CASSLPGISYEQYF. DNA for the CDR3: TGTGCCAGCAGCTTACCGGGAATATCCTACGAGCAGTACTTC.

The chain has TRBV29-1 and TRBJ1-1, with D perhaps matching TRBD1 (6 bases). The germline V gene has CDR1 SQVTM and CDR2 ANQGSEA. The CDR3 length is 10 residues. Trimming took off 5 bases at V and 8 bases at J, with 9 bases between the two ends. The CDR3: CSVSTGEAFF. In DNA form, the CDR3 reads TGCAGCGTTTCCACAGGGGAAGCTTTCTTT.

There are a few counts of this clone. The chain links TRBV2 to TRBJ1-5, with 7 nucleotides matching TRBD1. The CDR3 is made up of 14 amino acids. Germline CDR1 and CDR2: SNHLY and FYNNEI. Trimming took 5 bases from V and 2 from J; bases not matched to a gene: 3. This CDR3 is CASSRGTGNQPQHF. The CDR3 DNA follows: TGTGCCAGCAGTCGAGGGACAGGCAATCAGCCCCAGCATTTT.

The rearrangement links TRBV7-6 to TRBJ1-4; TRBD1 aligns across 9 bases. The CDR3 spans 14 residues. V shed 2 bases and J 6 bases; nucleotides not matched to a gene: 1. CDR1 is SGHVS and CDR2 is FNYEAQ in the germline V gene. CDR3 loop: CASSLRQGDEKLFF. CDR3 DNA sequence: TGTGCCAGCAGCTTACGACAGGGGGATGAAAAACTGTTTTTT.

This clone is a singleton in its sample. J is TRBJ2-5 and V is TRBV6-5; 10 nucleotides match TRBD2. CDR1 and CDR2 (germline): MNHEY, SVGAGI. This CDR3 has 14 amino acids. V lost 5 bases, J lost 4 bases, and 4 bases stayed unmatched. The CDR3 DNA follows: TGTGCCAGCAGTCTTAGCGGGAGGCGAGAGACCCAGTACTTC. Its translation is CASSLSGRRETQYF.

This rearrangement joins TRBV1 to TRBJ1-5; TRBD1 is the table's D call and was not checked against the DNA. TRBV1 is listed as a pseudogene. This CDR3 has 15 amino acids. Here the CDR3 reads CTSSQGRDTIQPQHF. In DNA, the CDR3 is TGCACCAGCAGCCAGGGCCGGGACACGATCCAGCCCCAGCATTTT.

The chain employs TRBV7-6 and TRBJ2-7, with a tentative D call TRBD2 (6 bases). The CDR3 is 15 residues long. Germline-derived CDR1 and CDR2 are SGHVS and FNYEAQ. The V end was cut by 5 bases, the J end by 0 bases, with 14 bases between. The CDR3 DNA follows: TGTGCCAGCAGCCACCCTAGCGCCAACTCCTACGAGCAGTACTTC. Translation gives CASSHPSANSYEQYF.

This clone has only one observation. V usage is TRBV2 and J usage is TRBJ1-1; D is ambiguous. The CDR3 is made up of 13 amino acids. Germline V gene lookup returns CDR1 SNHLY and CDR2 FYNNEI. Trimming cost V 3 bases and J 5 bases, with 10 bases left between them. This CDR3 reads CASSDEEATEAFF. CDR3 nucleotides: TGTGCCAGCAGTGATGAGGAGGCAACTGAAGCTTTCTTT.

The rearrangement joins TRBV6-5 to TRBJ2-3; 13 bases match TRBD2. The CDR3 is 15 residues long. Per the germline V gene, CDR1 is MNHEY and CDR2 is SVGAGI. The V segment lost 6 bases and the J segment 8 bases; nucleotides outside the gene matches: 8. The CDR3 loop reads CASSLTSGRAGTQYF. CDR3 bases: TGTGCCAGCAGCCTTACTAGCGGGAGGGCCGGTACGCAGTATTTT.